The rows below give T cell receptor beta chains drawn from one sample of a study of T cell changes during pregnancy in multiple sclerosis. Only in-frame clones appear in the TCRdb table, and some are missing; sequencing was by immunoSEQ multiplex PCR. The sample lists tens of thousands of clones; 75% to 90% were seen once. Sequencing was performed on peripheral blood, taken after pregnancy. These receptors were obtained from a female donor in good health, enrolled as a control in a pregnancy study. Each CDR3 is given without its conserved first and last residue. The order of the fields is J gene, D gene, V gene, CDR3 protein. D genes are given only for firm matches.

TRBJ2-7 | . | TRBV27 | ASSFGPTYEQY
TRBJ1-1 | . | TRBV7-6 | ASSLGSGGINTEAF
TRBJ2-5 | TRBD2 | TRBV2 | AGRTSGRIETQY
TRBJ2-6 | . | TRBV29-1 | SVARGSGANVLT
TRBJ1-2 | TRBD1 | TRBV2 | ASSGDREYGYT
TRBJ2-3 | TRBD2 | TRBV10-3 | AISESSGSRTDTQY
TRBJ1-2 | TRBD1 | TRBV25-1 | ASSELAGGNYGYT
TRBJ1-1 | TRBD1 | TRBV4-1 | ASSPASGGWNTEAF
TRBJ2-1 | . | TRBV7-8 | ASSLLAASSYNEQF
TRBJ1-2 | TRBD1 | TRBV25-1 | ASSDPTGSYGYT
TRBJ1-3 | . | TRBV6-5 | ASSYSPTSGNTIY
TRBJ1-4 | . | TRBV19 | ASSTTWGGTNEKLF
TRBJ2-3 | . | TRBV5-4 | ATTWGASDTQY